The clone carrying this T cell receptor beta chain was recorded many times. The unsorted libraries were prepared from 2 million PBMCs (stored at -80 C). The CDR3 has 15 residues. Germline V gives CDR1 MDHEN, CDR2 SYDVKM. The V end was cut by 6 bases, the J end by 6 bases, with 17 bases between. This sample was taken from a study of neurological immune-mediated disorders. TCRdb redid the calling of the 5' RACE reads with MiXCR, one entry per CDR3 protein. The sample shows approximately 30,000 distinct CDR3 sequences, 20% to 25% of them seen only once. The TCR sequence derives from a woman in her sixties or seventies in good health. Sequences were obtained from PBMCs. The V gene is TRBV28, the J gene TRBJ2-2; weak D call: TRBD2 (7 bases). The CDR3 reads CASSQRGGSPGELFF. As DNA, the CDR3 is TGTGCCAGCAGCCAGAGGGGGGGGTCCCCCGGGGAGCTGTTTTTT.